These T cell receptor beta chains were read from a single sample in a study of blood T cell repertoires in COVID-19. Clones were read by immunoSEQ multiplex PCR, and TCRdb kept only the in-frame ones, dropping some. The data show over 350,000 clones, with more than 75% seen just once and around 0.97% held by the top ten. The sequencing input was PBMCs or T cells enriched from blood (not recorded which). The receptors shown here come from a woman aged 25 to 39 with acute COVID-19. The CDR3 runs from the conserved cysteine through the conserved F or W. A D gene is named only where the DNA matches it firmly. Clone sizes are given selectively: once, few, many, or a class where the clone is expanded.

clone_size	v_call	d_call	j_call	cdr3_aa	cdr3_nt
NA	TRBV7-8	NA	TRBJ1-5	CASSLYTGSNQPQHF	TGTGCCAGCAGCTTATATACAGGGAGCAATCAGCCCCAGCATTTT
NA	TRBV21-1	NA	TRBJ2-7	CASSNESETSGLYEQYF	TGTGCCAGCAGCAACGAGTCCGAGACTAGCGGGCTCTACGAGCAGTACTTC
NA	TRBV6-5	TRBD1	TRBJ1-3	CASRTGSRAGNTIYF	TGTGCCAGCAGGACAGGGTCGCGCGCAGGAAACACCATATATTTT
NA	TRBV4-2	NA	TRBJ2-1	CASSQALRSDNEQFF	TGTGCCAGCAGCCAAGCCCTCCGGAGCGACAATGAGCAGTTCTTC
NA	TRBV6-6	NA	TRBJ1-1	CASSFTREAEAFF	TGTGCCAGCAGCTTTACTCGGGAGGCTGAAGCTTTCTTT
NA	TRBV3-1/TRBV3-2	NA	TRBJ1-3	CASSTSGAGNTIYF	TGTGCCAGCAGCACCTCAGGGGCTGGAAACACCATATATTTT
NA	TRBV7-9	TRBD1	TRBJ1-1	CASSPEDRREAFF	TGTGCCAGCAGCCCTGAGGACAGGCGGGAAGCTTTCTTT
few	TRBV6-1	NA	TRBJ1-1	CASSEALGRTNTEAFF	TGTGCCAGCAGTGAAGCCCTGGGGCGGACGAACACTGAAGCTTTCTTT
NA	TRBV19	NA	TRBJ1-1	CARSIWGDTEAFF	TGTGCCAGGTCCATTTGGGGGGACACTGAAGCTTTCTTT
NA	TRBV14	NA	TRBJ2-7	CASSQDRWPMDEQYF	TGTGCCAGCAGCCAAGATCGCTGGCCAATGGACGAGCAGTACTTC
NA	TRBV7-2	NA	TRBJ1-4	CASSLDSANEKLFF	TGTGCCAGCAGCTTAGACAGTGCTAATGAAAAACTGTTTTTT
NA	TRBV6-4	NA	TRBJ1-1	CASSDSMSRDTEAFF	TGTGCCAGCAGTGACTCGATGTCCAGGGACACTGAAGCTTTCTTT
NA	TRBV29-1	NA	TRBJ2-1	CSAADSNEQFF	TGCAGCGCCGCGGACAGCAATGAGCAGTTCTTC
NA	TRBV6-5	TRBD1	TRBJ2-7	CASSFPDRAAYEQYF	TGTGCCAGCAGTTTCCCCGACAGGGCCGCATACGAGCAGTACTTC
NA	TRBV2	NA	TRBJ1-5	CASSVWTENQPQHF	TGTGCCAGCAGTGTTTGGACAGAAAATCAGCCCCAGCATTTT
NA	TRBV12-5	TRBD1	TRBJ1-1	CASGNGRDRGAEAFF	TGTGCTAGTGGTAATGGCCGGGACAGGGGCGCTGAAGCTTTCTTT
NA	TRBV12-5	NA	TRBJ2-7	CASGLVKGPAWPYEQYF	TGTGCTAGTGGTTTGGTGAAGGGGCCTGCTTGGCCCTACGAGCAGTACTTC
once	TRBV9	NA	TRBJ1-4	CASSAEPGPANEKLFF	TGTGCCAGCAGCGCCGAACCGGGTCCTGCTAATGAAAAACTGTTTTTT
once	TRBV18	TRBD1	TRBJ2-7	CASSPWDRGYEQYF	TGTGCCAGCTCACCATGGGACAGGGGCTACGAGCAGTACTTC
NA	TRBV6-1	TRBD1	TRBJ1-3	CASREPNRGLVGNTIYF	TGTGCCAGCAGAGAACCAAACAGGGGGCTGGTGGGAAACACCATATATTTT
NA	TRBV6-1	NA	TRBJ2-5	CASSEREETQYF	TGTGCCAGCAGTGAAAGGGAGGAGACCCAGTACTTC
NA	TRBV19	NA	TRBJ1-2	CASRTHPGAYTF	TGTGCCAGTCGAACCCACCCGGGAGCCTACACCTTC
NA	TRBV18	NA	TRBJ1-5	CASSPSQTDQPQHF	TGTGCCAGCTCACCCTCCCAAACAGATCAGCCCCAGCATTTT
few	TRBV2	TRBD1	TRBJ1-2	CASRGQLEGAGYGYTF	TGTGCCAGCAGGGGCCAACTGGAGGGGGCGGGTTATGGCTACACCTTC
NA	TRBV15	TRBD2	TRBJ2-1	CATSSTFGLAGVSEQFF	TGTGCCACCAGCAGCACCTTCGGACTAGCGGGGGTCAGTGAGCAGTTCTTC
NA	TRBV25-1	NA	TRBJ1-1	CASSEFRGGNTEAFF	TGTGCCAGCAGTGAATTCAGGGGCGGGAACACTGAAGCTTTCTTT
NA	TRBV10-3	NA	TRBJ2-7	CAISEGLATPSYEQYF	TGTGCCATCAGTGAGGGGTTAGCTACTCCCTCCTACGAGCAGTACTTC
NA	TRBV18	NA	TRBJ2-1	CASSPTVQGSYNEQFF	TGTGCCAGCTCACCGACAGTTCAAGGTTCCTACAATGAGCAGTTCTTC
NA	TRBV3-1/TRBV3-2	NA	TRBJ2-7	CASRERGGEQYF	TGTGCCAGCAGGGAAAGGGGTGGCGAGCAGTACTTC